Detailed here is one TCR beta chain. Its antigen remains unidentified. Next came a second PCR, run for roughly 6 to 11 cycles, which used a sample-barcoded 5' primer along with a J-beta primer mix. A single record per CDR3 protein comes from TCRdb applying MiXCR to the 5' RACE reads. The data hold approximately 800,000 distinct CDR3 sequences, with about half observed a single time. From germline, CDR1 is SGHTA and CDR2 FQGNSA. J gave up 5 bases and V 1 base, and 3 bases lay outside the gene matches. The CDR3 totals 15 residues. The entry originates in a study of blood T cells in healthy people across ages. Study outcomes and limitations: Naive T cell percentage showed a strong correlation with TCR beta diversity.

Individuals who donated were healthy Caucasians from Russia aged about 6 to 95. Sequences were obtained from blood. This receptor was identified in a man older than 75 in good health. The rearrangement uses TRBV7-2 and TRBJ2-5; TRBD2 aligns across 11 bases. The CDR3 DNA follows: TGTACCAGCAGCTTAGGGACTAGCGGGTGGGAGACCCAGTACTTC. Translated: CTSSLGTSGWETQYF. The full variable domain, its missing parts supplied by reference TRBV7-2 and TRBJ2-5, is GAGVSQSPSNKVTEKGKDVELRCDPISGHTALYWYRQSLGQGLEFLIYFQGNSAPDKSGLPSDRFSAERTGGSVSTLTIQRTQQEDSAVYLCTSSLGTSGWETQYFGPGTRLLVL.